Following are 9 T cell receptor beta chains from one sample sequenced in a study of T-cell reconstitution after alpha-beta-depleted transplantation in children. Unique molecular identifiers featured in how the TCRbeta library was prepared. TCRdb processed the PCR reads anew with MiXCR; each CDR3 protein has one entry. The data hold under 400,000 distinct CDR3 sequences, with around 20% observed a single time. This material consisted of PBMCs, mostly from graft donor cells, taken 180 days after TCRalphabeta/CD19-depleted stem cell transplant. The source of these receptors is a male patient aged 10 to 17 who had a stem cell transplant for acute lymphoblastic leukemia, so the T cells may come from the graft donor.

The rearrangement links TRBV6-1 to TRBJ2-2; tentatively, D is TRBD2 (5 bases). This CDR3 is 14 amino acids long. Germline CDR1 and CDR2: MNHNS and SASEGT. Between the trimmed V and J ends, which lost 6 bases and 3 bases, there was a span of 11 bases. CDR3 residues: CASRNELDTGELFF. CDR3 nucleotide sequence: TGTGCCAGCAGAAACGAACTAGACACCGGGGAGCTGTTTTTT.

This clonotype was picked up a small number of times. The chain employs TRBV20-1 and TRBJ1-5; the D is unclear. The CDR3 runs 13 residues. Trimming took off 1 base at V and 2 bases at J, with 6 bases between the two ends. Germline V CDR1 and CDR2: DFQATT, SNEGSKA (reference sequence). The CDR3 nucleotides are TGCAGTGCTAGAGTAGTCGGCAATCAGCCCCAGCATTTT. Translating gives CSARVVGNQPQHF.

There are a few counts of this clonotype. V usage is TRBV5-6 and J usage is TRBJ2-3; D possibly uses TRBD1 or TRBD2 (5 bases each). Germline CDR1 and CDR2: SGHDT and YYEEEE. The V gene lost 0 bases and the J gene lost 6 bases, with 11 bases spanning the gap. This CDR3 has 14 amino acids. For the CDR3, the DNA is TGTGCCAGCAGCTTGGTGGGGGACGGGGATACGCAGTATTTT. The encoded protein is CASSLVGDGDTQYF.

V and J are TRBV20-1 and TRBJ1-4, with 11 bases that match TRBD1. With 1 base clipped from V and 8 bases from J, the junction kept 3 bases outside the gene matches. Per germline, CDR1 DFQATT and CDR2 SNEGSKA (reference sequence). The length of the CDR3 is 14 residues. CDR3 loop: CSARAGTGGEKLFF. For the CDR3, the DNA is TGCAGTGCTAGAGCCGGGACAGGGGGGGAAAAACTGTTTTTT.

This clonotype was seen a handful of times. V usage is TRBV7-9 and J usage is TRBJ2-2; 7 bases map to TRBD1. Trimming cost V 1 base and J 11 bases; bases outside gene matches: 7. Germline V gives CDR1 SEHNR, CDR2 FQNEAQ (reference sequence). CDR3 length equals 14 residues. The CDR3 sequence is CASSLDPDRSELFF. CDR3 sequence (DNA): TGTGCCAGCAGCTTAGACCCGGACAGGTCTGAGCTGTTTTTT.

The sample holds many counts of this clonotype. This chain links TRBV7-3 with TRBJ2-7; maybe TRBD1 (5 bases). Trimming removed 2 bases from V and 5 bases from J, with 16 bases in between. The CDR3 is 15 residues long. From germline, CDR1 is SGHTA and CDR2 FQGTGA. CDR3 coding DNA: TGTGCCAGCAGCTTACATGGACAAGTTCCAAACGAGCAGTACTTC. Its protein product is CASSLHGQVPNEQYF.

This clonotype was counted a few times. The V gene is TRBV4-1, the J gene TRBJ2-7; 13 nucleotides agree with TRBD2. The CDR3 has 19 amino acids. The J segment lost 5 bases and the V segment lost 4 bases, leaving 17 bases of the junction unmatched. The germline gives CDR1 MGHRA, CDR2 YSYEKL. CDR3 region: CASSRLTSGRTSNPHEQYF. CDR3 coding DNA: TGCGCCAGCAGCCGATTGACTAGCGGGAGGACCTCTAACCCCCACGAGCAGTACTTC.

In this sample, this clonotype turned up a few times. The V gene is TRBV5-1, the J gene TRBJ1-1; 8 bases are a match to TRBD1. In germline, CDR1 is SGHRS, CDR2 YFSETQ. The CDR3 spans 14 residues. The V and J ends lost 0 bases and 4 bases, in that order; junction bases with no gene match: 2. CDR3 sequence (DNA): TGCGCCAGCAGCTTGGTGGACAGGGTCACTGAAGCTTTCTTT. Translation: CASSLVDRVTEAFF.

The chain recombines TRBV5-1 with TRBJ2-7; TRBD2 might be the D (6 bases). Germline-derived CDR1 and CDR2 are SGHRS and YFSETQ. Trimming left V 2 bases short and J 0 bases short, with 12 bases between. This CDR3 spans 15 amino acids. CDR3 coding DNA: TGCGCCAGCAGCTTTGGTGGGAGGAGCTCCTACGAGCAGTACTTC. It is translated as CASSFGGRSSYEQYF. Using reference TRBV5-1 and TRBJ2-7 for the parts outside the CDR3, the full variable domain is KAGVTQTPRYLIKTRGQQVTLSCSPISGHRSVSWYQQTPGQGLQFLFEYFSETQRNKGNFPGRFSGRQFSNSRSEMNVSTLELGDSALYLCASSFGGRSSYEQYFGPGTRLTVT.